Each of the 27 T cell receptor beta chains below was sequenced from the same sample in a study of T cell responses to AZD1222 COVID-19 vaccine. Repertoires were generated with immunoSEQ multiplex PCR, while TCRdb's copy carries only in-frame clones and drops some. Among some 64,000 clones listed, roughly 87% were seen once. This specimen was peripheral blood, taken on day 0 of AZD1222 vaccination. These receptors all stem from an adult in good health.

The chain recombines TRBV6-5 with TRBJ1-1; D might be TRBD1 (5 bases). The CDR3 totals 14 residues. V was shortened by 5 bases and J by 4 bases, with 14 bases between the two germline ends. The germline V gene has CDR1 MNHEY and CDR2 SVGAGI. The CDR3 DNA reads TGTGCCAGCAGTCGCCTCTACGGGGGCACTGAAGCTTTCTTT. Translated: CASSRLYGGTEAFF.

The chain links TRBV7-2 to TRBJ1-4; a possible D gene is TRBD1 (5 bases). Looked up from germline, CDR1 is SGHTA and CDR2 is FQGNSA. The V and J ends lost 0 bases and 11 bases respectively, with 10 bases between them. The CDR3 extends over 13 amino acids. In DNA form, the CDR3 reads TGTGCCAGCAGCTTAGCAGGGGCAGGGAAACTGTTTTTT. This translates into CASSLAGAGKLFF.

A single count supports this clone. This chain connects TRBV27 to TRBJ2-5; 7 bases are shared with TRBD1. This CDR3 has 16 residues. J lost 4 bases, V lost 0 bases, and 8 bases had no gene match. Germline CDR1 is MNHEY and CDR2 is SMNVEV (reference sequence). The CDR3 region is CASSLSAPAGGETQYF. The CDR3 region has the DNA TGTGCCAGCAGTTTATCCGCCCCGGCAGGGGGAGAGACCCAGTACTTC.

The gene calls are TRBV3-1 (or the pseudogene TRBV3-2) and TRBJ2-7; D is undetermined. CDR1 and CDR2 from the germline V gene are LGHDT and YNNKEL (reference sequence). This CDR3 has 15 residues. The V end lost 0 bases, the J end lost 3 bases, and 12 bases lay between the germline ends. The CDR3 coding sequence is TGTGCCAGCAGCCAAGATATCGGCCTTTTCTACGAGCAGTACTTC. This codes for CASSQDIGLFYEQYF.

The V call is TRBV27, the J call TRBJ1-1; the D gene is possibly TRBD1 (5 bases). In germline, CDR1 is MNHEY, CDR2 SMNVEV (reference sequence). The CDR3 loop spans 15 amino acids. Trimming cost V 1 base and J 1 base, with 10 bases left between them. CDR3 amino acids: CASSLFGGGNTEAFF. CDR3 nucleotides: TGTGCCAGCAGTTTATTTGGGGGAGGGAACACTGAAGCTTTCTTT.

The chain couples TRBV30 to TRBJ1-6; perhaps TRBD1 as D (5 bases). Trimming removed 1 base from V and 7 bases from J, with 11 bases in between. The CDR3 runs to 14 residues. Germline lookup yields CDR1 GTSNPN and CDR2 SVGIG (reference sequence). CDR3 sequence (DNA): TGTGCCTGGAGTGGACGCCGGGGGAATTCACCCCTCCACTTT. Amino acid sequence: CAWSGRRGNSPLHF.

CDR3 protein: CASSIEGSYEQYF. CDR3 bases: TGCGCCAGCAGTATCGAGGGTTCCTACGAGCAGTACTTC. V gene TRBV5-1 combines with J gene TRBJ2-7; weak D call: TRBD2 (5 bases). Trimming removed 5 bases from V and 1 base from J, with 10 bases in between. Per the germline V gene, CDR1 is SGHRS and CDR2 is YFSETQ. CDR3 size: 13 residues.

The chain joins TRBV6-1 to TRBJ1-5; D is ambiguous. The germline gives CDR1 MNHNS, CDR2 SASEGT. The CDR3 has 13 amino acids. V was clipped by 1 base and J by 5 bases, with 6 bases between them. The CDR3 bases are TGTGCCAGCAGTGAAGTATGGTATCAGCCCCAGCATTTT. Protein product: CASSEVWYQPQHF.

The CDR3 protein is CASSSGLPEETQYF. CDR3 nucleotide sequence: TGTGCCAGCAGCTCGGGACTCCCAGAAGAGACCCAGTACTTC. The chain links TRBV7-2 to TRBJ2-5, with D maybe TRBD2 (6 bases). Germline-derived CDR1 and CDR2 are SGHTA and FQGNSA. V shed 4 bases and J shed 3 bases, with 12 bases lying between them. This CDR3 region has 14 residues.

The chain recombines TRBV30 with TRBJ2-6, with D perhaps assigned TRBD1 or TRBD2 (5 bases each). Germline-derived CDR1 and CDR2 are GTSNPN and SVGIG (reference sequence). V gave up 6 bases and J gave up 1 base, with 13 bases separating them. The CDR3 runs 15 residues. As DNA, the CDR3 is TGTGCCTGCGAAGAGGGGTGGTCTGGGGCCAACGTCCTGACTTTC. It encodes CACEEGWSGANVLTF.

The J gene is TRBJ2-5, the V gene TRBV7-9, with TRBD1 matching 12 bases. From germline, CDR1 is SEHNR and CDR2 FQNEAQ (reference sequence). CDR3 size: 15 residues. V shed 3 bases, J shed 5 bases, and the junction held 4 bases outside the gene matches. Here the CDR3 reads CASSLGQGAWETQYF. In DNA, the CDR3 is TGTGCCAGCAGCTTGGGACAGGGGGCCTGGGAGACCCAGTACTTC. The variable domain in full, with the rest retrieved from reference TRBV7-9 and TRBJ2-5, is DTGVSQNPRHKITKRGQNVTFRCDPISEHNRLYWYRQTLGQGPEFLTYFQNEAQLEKSRLLSDRFSAERPKGSFSTLEIQRTEQGDSAMYLCASSLGQGAWETQYFGPGTRLLVL.

This rearrangement joins TRBV4-1 to TRBJ2-7; possible D gene TRBD1, 5 bases. Germline CDR1 MGHRA, CDR2 YSYEKL. Trimming shortened V by 0 bases and J by 6 bases, and 18 bases separated the two germline ends. This CDR3 is built from 16 residues. The CDR3 coding sequence is TGCGCCAGCAGCCAAGATTCCCGACAGTACTTAGGCGAGCAGTACTTC. Protein product: CASSQDSRQYLGEQYF.

This chain joins TRBV19 and TRBJ2-4; D is possibly TRBD1 or TRBD2 (5 bases each). Per germline, CDR1 LNHDA and CDR2 SQIVND (reference sequence). The CDR3 contains 15 residues. Trimming cost V 7 bases and J 1 base, with 14 bases left between them. The CDR3 spells CASNDGGAAKNIQYF. The CDR3 bases are TGTGCCAGTAATGATGGGGGAGCGGCCAAAAACATTCAGTACTTC.

This chain joins TRBV25-1 and TRBJ2-3; D is ambiguous. This CDR3 spans 13 amino acids. V was clipped by 1 base and J by 2 bases, with 4 bases between them. Germline CDR1 and CDR2: MGHDK and SYGVNS. The CDR3 DNA reads as TGTGCCAGCAGTGAATCACCCACAGATACGCAGTATTTT. It yields the protein CASSESPTDTQYF.

The rearrangement links TRBV4-2 to TRBJ1-5, with TRBD1 matching over 7 bases. The CDR3 sequence is 17 residues long. With 1 base clipped from V and 3 bases from J, the junction kept 9 bases outside the gene matches. Germline V CDR1 and CDR2: LGHNA, YNFKEQ. For the CDR3, the DNA is TGTGCCAGCAGCCAAGTCGGGGGAGACAGGGCCAATCAGCCCCAGCATTTT. Translated, it gives CASSQVGGDRANQPQHF.

This clone has a single count. The rearrangement uses TRBV3-1 (or the pseudogene TRBV3-2) and TRBJ1-5; unclear D gene. Per the germline V gene, CDR1 is LGHDT and CDR2 is YNNKEL (reference sequence). This CDR3 region has 12 residues. Trimming cost V 4 bases and J 6 bases, with 7 bases left between them. The CDR3 loop is CASSRWGQPQHF. The CDR3 nucleotides read TGTGCCAGCAGCCGGTGGGGTCAGCCCCAGCATTTT.

The rearrangement links TRBV24-1 to TRBJ1-2; D unresolved. V shed 2 bases and J shed 6 bases, with 9 bases lying between them. CDR3 length equals 13 residues. Germline V gene sequence: CDR1 KGHDR, CDR2 SFDVKD. The CDR3 spells CATSDYREDGYTF. CDR3 sequence (DNA): TGTGCCACCAGTGATTATCGTGAAGATGGCTACACCTTC.

This chain links TRBV6-5 with TRBJ2-2, with D perhaps given as TRBD1 or TRBD2 (5 bases each). Between the trimmed V and J ends, which lost 6 bases and 1 base, there was a span of 6 bases. The CDR3 is 13 amino acids. CDR1 and CDR2 (germline): MNHEY, SVGAGI. CDR3 in DNA: TGTGCCAGCAGGAGGGGGAACACCGGGGAGCTGTTTTTT. This translates into CASRRGNTGELFF.

The sample holds one count of this clone. This sequence joins TRBV6-5 and TRBJ2-5; TRBD1 agrees at 10 bases. This CDR3 has 16 residues. Germline V gene sequence: CDR1 MNHEY, CDR2 SVGAGI. The V segment lost 0 bases and the J segment 5 bases; nucleotides outside the gene matches: 6. CDR3 sequence: CASSYSKTGGLETQYF. CDR3 DNA: TGTGCCAGCAGTTACTCGAAGACAGGGGGCTTGGAGACCCAGTACTTC.

V gene TRBV6-5 combines with J gene TRBJ2-2; no clear D gene. Per the germline V gene, CDR1 is MNHEY and CDR2 is SVGAGI. The CDR3 contains 12 residues. Trimming left V 6 bases short and J 4 bases short, with 6 bases between. CDR3 bases: TGTGCCAGCAGCTTCTTCACCGGGGAGCTGTTTTTT. Translated, it gives CASSFFTGELFF.

The chain has TRBV3-1 (or the pseudogene TRBV3-2) and TRBJ1-6, with unresolved D. Germline assignment: CDR1 LGHDT and CDR2 YNNKEL (reference sequence). The CDR3 consists of 14 residues. V lost 2 bases and J 9 bases, leaving 11 bases between the germline ends. The CDR3 region is CASSQNARSSPLHF. In nucleotides, the CDR3 is TGTGCCAGCAGCCAAAATGCCCGGAGTTCACCCCTCCACTTT.

The gene calls are TRBV28 and TRBJ2-7; no firm D call. The germline V gene has CDR1 MDHEN and CDR2 SYDVKM. CDR3 length: 12 amino acids. Trimming stripped 4 bases from V and 5 bases from J, with 9 bases between. CDR3 in amino acids: CASSYSRHEQYF. The CDR3 DNA reads TGTGCCAGCAGTTACTCACGACACGAGCAGTACTTC.

The chain carries TRBV12-3 or TRBV12-4 and TRBJ1-2, with D perhaps matching TRBD1 (5 bases). CDR3 length equals 13 residues. Between the trimmed V and J ends, which lost 2 bases and 5 bases, there was a span of 9 bases. In DNA form, the CDR3 reads TGTGCCAGCAGTTTAAGGGGTGGGTATGGCTACACCTTC. Protein sequence: CASSLRGGYGYTF.

Only a few counts were recorded for this clone. The gene calls are TRBV11-3 and TRBJ1-1; TRBD1 is a possible D gene (5 bases). Trimming removed 1 base from V and 4 bases from J, with 7 bases in between. The CDR3 has 13 residues. Germline loops: CDR1 SGHNT, CDR2 YENEEA. The CDR3 sequence is CASSLVTATEAFF. The CDR3 DNA follows: TGTGCCAGCAGCTTAGTGACAGCCACTGAAGCTTTCTTT. Variable domain in full (rest from reference TRBV11-3 and TRBJ1-1): EAGVVQSPRYKIIEKKQPVAFWCNPISGHNTLYWYLQNLGQGPELLIRYENEEAVDDSQLPKDRFSAERLKGVDSTLKIQPAELGDSAVYLCASSLVTATEAFFGQGTRLTVV.

The chain employs TRBV12-3 or TRBV12-4 and TRBJ1-1, with 7 positions matching TRBD1. V trimming: 2 bases; J trimming: 5 bases; junction bases outside the gene matches: 2. The CDR3 consists of 13 residues. The CDR3 DNA sequence: TGTGCCAGCAGTTTACAGGGGGTAACTGAAGCTTTCTTT. It translates to CASSLQGVTEAFF.

CDR3 sequence (DNA): TGTGCCAGTGGGACGGGTATGAACACTGAAGCTTTCTTT. This translates into CASGTGMNTEAFF. The genes are TRBV19 and TRBJ1-1, with D tentatively TRBD1 (5 bases). Germline-derived CDR1 and CDR2 are LNHDA and SQIVND (reference sequence). CDR3 length equals 13 residues. The V end was cut by 8 bases, the J end by 0 bases, with 10 bases between.

V is TRBV5-4 and J is TRBJ1-2; tentatively, D is TRBD1 (6 bases). Germline-derived CDR1 and CDR2 are SGHNT and YYREEE (reference sequence). There are 15 residues in the CDR3. V shed 4 bases and J shed 2 bases, with 15 bases lying between them. CDR3 in DNA: TGTGCCAGCAGCGACCGGGACACCTTGAACTATGGCTACACCTTC. Encoded protein: CASSDRDTLNYGYTF.